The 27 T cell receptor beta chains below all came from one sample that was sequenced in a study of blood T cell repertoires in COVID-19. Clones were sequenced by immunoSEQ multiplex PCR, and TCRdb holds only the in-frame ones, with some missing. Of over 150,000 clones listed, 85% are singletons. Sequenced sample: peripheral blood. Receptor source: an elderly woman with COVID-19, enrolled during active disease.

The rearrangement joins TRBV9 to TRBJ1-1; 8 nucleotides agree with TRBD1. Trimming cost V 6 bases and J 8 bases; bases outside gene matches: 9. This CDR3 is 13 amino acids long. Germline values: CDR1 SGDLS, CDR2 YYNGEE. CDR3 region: CASNRGIREEAFF. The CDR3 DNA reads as TGTGCCAGCAACAGGGGGATAAGGGAGGAAGCTTTCTTT. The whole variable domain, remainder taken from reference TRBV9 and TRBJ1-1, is DSGVTQTPKHLITATGQRVTLRCSPRSGDLSVYWYQQSLDQGLQFLIQYYNGEERAKGNILERFSAQQFPDLHSELNLSSLELGDSALYFCASNRGIREEAFFGQGTRLTVV.

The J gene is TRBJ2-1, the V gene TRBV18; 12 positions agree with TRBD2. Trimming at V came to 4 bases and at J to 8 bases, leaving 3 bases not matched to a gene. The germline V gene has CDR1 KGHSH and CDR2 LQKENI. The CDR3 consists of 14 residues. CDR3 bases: TGTGCCAGCTCACGGACTAGCGGGGACGATGAGCAGTTCTTC. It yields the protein CASSRTSGDDEQFF.

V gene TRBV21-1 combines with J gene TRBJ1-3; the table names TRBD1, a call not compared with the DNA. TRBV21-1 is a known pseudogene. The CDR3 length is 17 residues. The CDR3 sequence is CASPFPGWTGGGNTIYF. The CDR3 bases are TGTGCCAGCCCTTTCCCCGGGTGGACAGGGGGTGGAAACACCATATATTTT.

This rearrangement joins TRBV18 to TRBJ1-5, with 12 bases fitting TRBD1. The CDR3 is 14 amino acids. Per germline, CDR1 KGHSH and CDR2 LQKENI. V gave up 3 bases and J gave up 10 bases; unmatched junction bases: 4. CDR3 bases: TGTGCCAGCTCACCGGGGACAGGGGGCCTCCCCCAGCATTTT. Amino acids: CASSPGTGGLPQHF.

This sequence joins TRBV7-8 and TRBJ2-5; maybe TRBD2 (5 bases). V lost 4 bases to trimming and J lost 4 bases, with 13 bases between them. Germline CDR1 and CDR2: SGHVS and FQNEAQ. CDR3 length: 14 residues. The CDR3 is CASSSTGSRETQYF. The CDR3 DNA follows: TGTGCCAGCAGCTCAACGGGGTCGCGAGAGACCCAGTACTTC.

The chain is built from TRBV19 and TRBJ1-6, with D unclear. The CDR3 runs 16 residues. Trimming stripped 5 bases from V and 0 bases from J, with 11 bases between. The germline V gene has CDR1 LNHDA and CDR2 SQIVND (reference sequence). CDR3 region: CASSLTWSSYNSPLHF. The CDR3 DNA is TGTGCCAGTAGTTTGACGTGGAGCTCCTATAATTCACCCCTCCACTTT.

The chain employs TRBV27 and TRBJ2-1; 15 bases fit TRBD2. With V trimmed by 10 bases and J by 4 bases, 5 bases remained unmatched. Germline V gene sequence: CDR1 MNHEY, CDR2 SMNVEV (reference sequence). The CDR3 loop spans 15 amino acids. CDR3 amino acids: CATGLAGGIYNEQFF. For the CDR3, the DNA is TGTGCCACCGGACTAGCGGGGGGGATTTACAATGAGCAGTTCTTC.

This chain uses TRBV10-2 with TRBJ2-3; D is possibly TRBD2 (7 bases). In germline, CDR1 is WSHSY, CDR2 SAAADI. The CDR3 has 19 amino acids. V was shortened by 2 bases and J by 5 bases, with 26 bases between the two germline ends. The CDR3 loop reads CASSEGAGVGGIWGDTQYF. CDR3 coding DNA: TGCGCCAGCAGTGAGGGGGCGGGAGTTGGGGGCATCTGGGGAGATACGCAGTATTTT.

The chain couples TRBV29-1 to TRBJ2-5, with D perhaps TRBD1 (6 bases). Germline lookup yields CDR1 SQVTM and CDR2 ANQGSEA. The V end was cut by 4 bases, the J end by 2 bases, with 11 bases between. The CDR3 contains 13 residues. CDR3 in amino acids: CSVARQGQETQYF. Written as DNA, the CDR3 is TGCAGCGTTGCACGTCAGGGGCAAGAGACCCAGTACTTC.

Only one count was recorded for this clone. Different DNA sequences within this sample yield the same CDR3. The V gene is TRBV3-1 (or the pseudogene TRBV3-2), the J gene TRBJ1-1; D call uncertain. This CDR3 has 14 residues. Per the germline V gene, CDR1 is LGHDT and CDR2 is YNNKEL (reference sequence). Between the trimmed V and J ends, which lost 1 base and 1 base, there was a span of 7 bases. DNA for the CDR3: TGTGCCAGCAGCCAAGTATCGGGGAACACTGAAGCTTTCTTT. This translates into CASSQVSGNTEAFF.

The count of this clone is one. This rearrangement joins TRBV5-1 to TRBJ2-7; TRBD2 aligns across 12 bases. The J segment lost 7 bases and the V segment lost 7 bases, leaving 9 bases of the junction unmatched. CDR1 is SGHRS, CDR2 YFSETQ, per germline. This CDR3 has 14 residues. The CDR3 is CASSQTSGGLEQYF. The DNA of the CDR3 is TGCGCCAGCTCCCAGACTAGCGGGGGCCTGGAGCAGTACTTC.

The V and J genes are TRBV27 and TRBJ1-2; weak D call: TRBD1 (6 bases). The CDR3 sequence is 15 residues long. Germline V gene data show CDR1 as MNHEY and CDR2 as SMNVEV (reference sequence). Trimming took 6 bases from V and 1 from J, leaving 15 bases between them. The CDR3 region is CASSVRQDRNYGYTF. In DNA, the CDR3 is TGTGCCAGCAGCGTCAGACAGGACCGTAACTATGGCTACACCTTC.

The CDR3 spells CASSESTGTLRNSPLHF. The DNA for the CDR3 is TGTGCCAGTTCGGAGTCGACAGGGACCCTTCGGAATTCACCCCTCCACTTT. The chain joins TRBV19 to TRBJ1-6; the match to TRBD1 covers 7 bases. V shed 8 bases, J shed 7 bases, and the junction held 17 bases outside the gene matches. Germline V CDR1 and CDR2: LNHDA, SQIVND (reference sequence). This CDR3 contains 17 residues.

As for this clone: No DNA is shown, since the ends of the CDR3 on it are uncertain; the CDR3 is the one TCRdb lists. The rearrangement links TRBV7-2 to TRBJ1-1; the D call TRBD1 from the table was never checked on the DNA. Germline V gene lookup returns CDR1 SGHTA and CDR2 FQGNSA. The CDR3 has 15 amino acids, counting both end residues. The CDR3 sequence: CASSPKWGQGARWVF.

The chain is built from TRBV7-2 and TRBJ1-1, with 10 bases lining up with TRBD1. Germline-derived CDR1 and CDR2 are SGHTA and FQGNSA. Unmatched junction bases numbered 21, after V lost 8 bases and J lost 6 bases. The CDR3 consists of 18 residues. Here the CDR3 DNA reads TGTGCCAGCGCGGCCTGGGCCCAGACAGGGGGCGCATCGGCTGAAGCTTTCTTT. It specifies CASAAWAQTGGASAEAFF.

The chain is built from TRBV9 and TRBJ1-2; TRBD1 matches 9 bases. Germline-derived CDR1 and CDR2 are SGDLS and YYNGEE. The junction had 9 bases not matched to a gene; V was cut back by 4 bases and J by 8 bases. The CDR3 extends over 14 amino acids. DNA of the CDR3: TGTGCCAGCAGCACCGGACAGGGGCTAATGGGCTACACCTTC. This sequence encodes CASSTGQGLMGYTF.

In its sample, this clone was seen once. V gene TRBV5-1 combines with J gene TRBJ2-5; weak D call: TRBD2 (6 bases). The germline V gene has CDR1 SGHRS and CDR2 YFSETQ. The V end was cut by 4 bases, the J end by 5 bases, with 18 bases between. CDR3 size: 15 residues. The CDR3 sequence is CASSPSAGSQETQYF. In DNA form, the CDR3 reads TGCGCCAGCAGCCCCTCTGCGGGGAGTCAGGAGACCCAGTACTTC. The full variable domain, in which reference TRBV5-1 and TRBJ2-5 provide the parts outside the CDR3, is KAGVTQTPRYLIKTRGQQVTLSCSPISGHRSVSWYQQTPGQGLQFLFEYFSETQRNKGNFPGRFSGRQFSNSRSEMNVSTLELGDSALYLCASSPSAGSQETQYFGPGTRLLVL.

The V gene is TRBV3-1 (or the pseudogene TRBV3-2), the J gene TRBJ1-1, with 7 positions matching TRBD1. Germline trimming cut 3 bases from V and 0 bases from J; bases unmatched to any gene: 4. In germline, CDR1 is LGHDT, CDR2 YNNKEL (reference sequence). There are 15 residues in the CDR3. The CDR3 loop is CASSQTGKMNTEAFF. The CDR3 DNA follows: TGTGCCAGCAGCCAGACAGGGAAAATGAACACTGAAGCTTTCTTT.

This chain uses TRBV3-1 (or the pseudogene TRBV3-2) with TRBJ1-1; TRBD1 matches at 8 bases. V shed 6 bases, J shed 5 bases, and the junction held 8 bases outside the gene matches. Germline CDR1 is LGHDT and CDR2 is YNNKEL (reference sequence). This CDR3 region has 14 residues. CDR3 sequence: CASSPGQGRTEAFF. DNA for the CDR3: TGTGCCAGCAGTCCTGGACAGGGACGGACTGAAGCTTTCTTT.

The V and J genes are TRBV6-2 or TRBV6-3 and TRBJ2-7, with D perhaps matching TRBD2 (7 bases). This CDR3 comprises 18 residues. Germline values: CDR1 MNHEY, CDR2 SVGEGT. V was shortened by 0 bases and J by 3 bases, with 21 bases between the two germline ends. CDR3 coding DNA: TGTGCCAGCAGTTACTCGATATTAGGGGGGGGACTGGACTACGAGCAGTACTTC. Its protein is CASSYSILGGGLDYEQYF.

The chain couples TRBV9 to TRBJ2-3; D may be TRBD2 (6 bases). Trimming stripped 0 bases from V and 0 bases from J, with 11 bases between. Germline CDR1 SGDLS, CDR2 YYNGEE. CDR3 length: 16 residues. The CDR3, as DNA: TGTGCCAGCAGCGTAGATCCGGGACTGAGCACAGATACGCAGTATTTT. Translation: CASSVDPGLSTDTQYF.

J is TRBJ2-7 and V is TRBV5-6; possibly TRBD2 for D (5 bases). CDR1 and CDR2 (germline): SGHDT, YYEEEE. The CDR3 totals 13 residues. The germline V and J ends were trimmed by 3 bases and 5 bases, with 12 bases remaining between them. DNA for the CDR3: TGTGCCAGCAGCTGGGCGGGTGTAAACGAGCAGTACTTC. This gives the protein CASSWAGVNEQYF.

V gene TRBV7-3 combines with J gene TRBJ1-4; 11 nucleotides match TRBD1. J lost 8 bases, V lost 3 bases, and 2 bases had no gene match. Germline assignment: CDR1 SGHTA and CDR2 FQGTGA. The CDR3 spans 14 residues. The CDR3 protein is CASSLGTGGEKLFF. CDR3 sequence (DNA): TGTGCCAGCAGCTTGGGGACAGGGGGAGAAAAACTGTTTTTT.

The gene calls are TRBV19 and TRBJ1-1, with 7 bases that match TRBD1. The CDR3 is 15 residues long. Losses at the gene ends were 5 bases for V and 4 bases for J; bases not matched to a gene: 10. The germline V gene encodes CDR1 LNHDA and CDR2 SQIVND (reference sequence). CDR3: CASSRSVDRATEAFF. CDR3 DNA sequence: TGTGCCAGTAGTCGATCGGTTGACAGGGCCACTGAAGCTTTCTTT.

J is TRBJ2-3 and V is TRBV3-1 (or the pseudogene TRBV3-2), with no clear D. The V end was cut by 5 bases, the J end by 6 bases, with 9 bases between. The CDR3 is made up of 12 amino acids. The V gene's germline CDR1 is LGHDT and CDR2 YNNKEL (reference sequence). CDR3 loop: CASSLVVDTQYF. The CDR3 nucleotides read TGTGCCAGCAGCTTAGTAGTGGATACGCAGTATTTT.

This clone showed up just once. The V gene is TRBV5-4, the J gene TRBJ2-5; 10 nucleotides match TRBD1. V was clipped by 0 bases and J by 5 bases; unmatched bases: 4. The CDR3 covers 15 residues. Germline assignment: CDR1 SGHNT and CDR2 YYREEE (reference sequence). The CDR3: CASSLGGQGVETQYF. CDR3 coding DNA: TGTGCCAGCAGCTTGGGTGGACAGGGGGTCGAGACCCAGTACTTC.

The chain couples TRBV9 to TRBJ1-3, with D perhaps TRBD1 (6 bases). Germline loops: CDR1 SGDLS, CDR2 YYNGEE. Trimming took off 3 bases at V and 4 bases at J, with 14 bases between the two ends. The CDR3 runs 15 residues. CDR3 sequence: CASSEDRLSGNTIYF. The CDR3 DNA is TGTGCCAGCAGCGAAGACAGGCTCTCGGGAAACACCATATATTTT.